A single sample is the source of the 9 T cell receptor beta chains below, sequenced in a study of shared clonotypes between healthy human individuals. This table comes from immunoSEQ multiplex PCR, and its TCRdb copy is limited to in-frame clones, with some not included. The table records around 1,100,000 clones, roughly 80% of them present only once. The specimen was memory CD4+ T cells from PBMCs. Noted subset: CD45RA-negative fraction. Receptors originate from a young man in good health. Some clones in this sample may be carry-over from other donors' samples.

With respect to this clone: The sample carries other DNA sequences with the same CDR3. The rearrangement joins TRBV4-2 to TRBJ1-4; TRBD1 is a possible D gene (6 bases). CDR1 and CDR2 from the germline V gene are LGHNA and YNFKEQ. This CDR3 has 16 amino acids. Trimming shortened V by 0 bases and J by 8 bases, and 16 bases separated the two germline ends. The CDR3 sequence: CASSQDTGQGGEKLFF. The CDR3 bases are TGTGCCAGCAGCCAAGACACAGGGCAGGGAGGAGAAAAACTGTTTTTT.

This clone was picked up a small number of times. The gene calls are TRBV28 and TRBJ2-6; the D is unclear. CDR1 MDHEN and CDR2 SYDVKM come from the germline V gene. The V end was cut by 5 bases, the J end by 2 bases, with 10 bases between. The CDR3 is made up of 15 amino acids. The CDR3 loop reads CASSAQTTGANVLTF. The DNA for the CDR3 is TGTGCCAGCAGTGCTCAAACTACTGGGGCCAACGTCCTGACTTTC.

CDR3 sequence: CASSLVRDTEAFF. As DNA, the CDR3 is TGTGCCAGCAGCTTGGTCAGGGACACTGAAGCTTTCTTT. The chain combines TRBV5-5 with TRBJ1-1; D perhaps matches TRBD1 (5 bases). Trimming removed 0 bases at V and 3 bases at J, with 6 bases between. Germline V gene lookup returns CDR1 SGHKS and CDR2 YYEKEE (reference sequence). This CDR3 has 13 amino acids.

The chain is built from TRBV18 and TRBJ2-5; 15 positions match TRBD2. This CDR3 has 17 amino acids. Per germline, CDR1 KGHSH and CDR2 LQKENI. J was trimmed by 5 bases and V by 3 bases; bases with no gene match: 7. CDR3 bases: TGTGCCAGCTCACCCCGGGGACTAGCGGGAGGTCTGGAGACCCAGTACTTC. Translated: CASSPRGLAGGLETQYF.

The V gene is TRBV29-1, the J gene TRBJ2-7; maybe TRBD1 (5 bases). This CDR3 has 13 amino acids. Germline CDR1 reads SQVTM; CDR2 reads ANQGSEA. The germline V and J ends were trimmed by 0 bases and 6 bases, with 12 bases remaining between them. The CDR3 sequence: CSVEEGRVGEQYF. In DNA, the CDR3 is TGCAGCGTTGAAGAGGGCAGGGTGGGCGAGCAGTACTTC.

The genes are TRBV2 and TRBJ1-1, with no clear D. The CDR3 spans 15 residues. V lost 0 bases to trimming and J lost 2 bases, with 10 bases between them. Germline V CDR1 and CDR2: SNHLY, FYNNEI. The CDR3 region is CASSEAPRGNTEAFF. CDR3 in DNA: TGTGCCAGCAGTGAAGCGCCAAGAGGTAACACTGAAGCTTTCTTT.

The chain carries TRBV7-6 and TRBJ1-3; D is uncertain. Germline-derived CDR1 and CDR2 are SGHVS and FNYEAQ. The CDR3 runs 19 residues. V lost 0 bases to trimming and J lost 0 bases, with 18 bases between them. CDR3 region: CASSLAFPGRAYSGNTIYF. The DNA for the CDR3 is TGTGCCAGCAGCTTAGCCTTCCCCGGCAGAGCTTACTCTGGAAACACCATATATTTT.

In DNA form, the CDR3 reads TGTGCCAGCCGGAACGACCTCAGGGATGATACGCAGTATTTT. Translating it yields CASRNDLRDDTQYF. V usage is TRBV5-4 and J usage is TRBJ2-3, with D tentatively TRBD1 (5 bases). CDR1 is SGHNT, CDR2 YYREEE, per germline (reference sequence). V was pared by 7 bases and J by 6 bases, with 18 bases between. The CDR3 spans 14 residues. Complete variable domain (other parts from reference TRBV5-4 and TRBJ2-3): ETGVTQSPTHLIKTRGQQVTLRCSSQSGHNTVSWYQQALGQGPQFIFQYYREEENGRGNFPPRFSGLQFPNYSSELNVNALELDDSALYLCASRNDLRDDTQYFGPGTRLTVL.

This chain connects TRBV10-3 to TRBJ2-5, with TRBD1 identical over 9 bases. CDR1 ENHRY and CDR2 SYGVKD come from the germline V gene. The CDR3 consists of 20 residues. V gave up 2 bases and J gave up 3 bases; unmatched junction bases: 19. CDR3 amino acids: CAISEPAGGQGERVKETQYF. CDR3 coding DNA: TGTGCCATCAGTGAGCCGGCAGGGGGACAGGGTGAGAGGGTAAAAGAGACCCAGTACTTC.